This TCR beta chain derives from a study of cytomegalovirus exposure and HLA in healthy donors. The germline V and J ends were trimmed by 7 bases and 0 bases, with 10 bases remaining between them. Germline-derived CDR1 and CDR2 are WSHSY and SAAADI. This CDR3 is 13 amino acids long. The PCR ran on 60 Vbeta and 13 Jbeta primers. TCRdb's copy holds only in-frame clones and misses some; the assay was immunoSEQ multiplex PCR. This sample has fewer than 180,000 clones; around 79% occur once, and the top ten carry 3.5%. Sample: PBMCs. This clonotype originated in a human donor in good health. V and J are TRBV10-2 and TRBJ2-7, with a possible D match to TRBD2 (6 bases). Here the CDR3 reads CASIGDSSYEQYF. The CDR3 DNA sequence: TGCGCCAGCATAGGGGACTCCTCCTACGAGCAGTACTTC.